This T cell receptor (beta chain) was found in a study of cytomegalovirus exposure and HLA in healthy donors. The donors were members of the validation cohort, which comprised around 110 subjects and was separate from the first cohort of about 700 subjects. The CDR3 is 13 residues long. V lost 9 bases and J lost 3; bases outside the gene matches: 6. Germline V lookup: CDR1 LGHNT, CDR2 FRNRAP. Sequencing used immunoSEQ multiplex PCR; TCRdb keeps in-frame clones, though not all of them. This sample yields roughly 250,000 clones, of which about 90% are seen a single time; roughly 0.4% belongs to the top ten.

Sequencing was performed on PBMCs. This receptor was taken from a woman between 18 and 30 years old in good health and CMV-seronegative. This chain links TRBV12-5 with TRBJ2-7, with 9 bases that match TRBD1. The CDR3 loop is CASRRDRDYEQYV. The CDR3 DNA is TGTGCTAGCCGCCGGGACAGGGACTACGAGCAGTACGTC.